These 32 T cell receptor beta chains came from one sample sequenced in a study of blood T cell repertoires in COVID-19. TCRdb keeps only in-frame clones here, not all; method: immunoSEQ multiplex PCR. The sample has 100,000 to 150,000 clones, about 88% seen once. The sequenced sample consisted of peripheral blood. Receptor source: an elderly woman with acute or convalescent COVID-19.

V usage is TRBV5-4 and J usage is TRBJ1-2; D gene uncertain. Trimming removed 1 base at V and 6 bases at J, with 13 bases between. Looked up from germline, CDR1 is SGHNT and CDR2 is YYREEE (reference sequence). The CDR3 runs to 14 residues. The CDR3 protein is CASSLSEGWNGYTF. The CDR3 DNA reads TGTGCCAGCAGCTTGTCCGAGGGCTGGAATGGCTACACCTTC.

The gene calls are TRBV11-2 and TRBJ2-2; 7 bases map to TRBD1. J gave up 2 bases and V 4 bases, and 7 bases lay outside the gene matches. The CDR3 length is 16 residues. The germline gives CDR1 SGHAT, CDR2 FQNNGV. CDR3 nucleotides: TGTGCCAGCAGCTACAGGGGTAGTTTCAACACCGGGGAGCTGTTTTTT. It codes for CASSYRGSFNTGELFF.

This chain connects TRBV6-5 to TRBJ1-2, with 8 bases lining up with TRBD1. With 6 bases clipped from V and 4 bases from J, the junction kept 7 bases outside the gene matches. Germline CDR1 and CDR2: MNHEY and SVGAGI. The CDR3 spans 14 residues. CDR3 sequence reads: CASRAGQGGYGYTF. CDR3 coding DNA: TGTGCCAGCAGGGCCGGACAGGGAGGCTATGGCTACACCTTC.

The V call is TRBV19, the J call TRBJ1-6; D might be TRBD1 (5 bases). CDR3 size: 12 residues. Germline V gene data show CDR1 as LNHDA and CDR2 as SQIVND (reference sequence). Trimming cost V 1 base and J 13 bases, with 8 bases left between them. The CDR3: CASSIVRGPLHF. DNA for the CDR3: TGTGCCAGTAGTATAGTTCGGGGGCCCCTCCACTTT.

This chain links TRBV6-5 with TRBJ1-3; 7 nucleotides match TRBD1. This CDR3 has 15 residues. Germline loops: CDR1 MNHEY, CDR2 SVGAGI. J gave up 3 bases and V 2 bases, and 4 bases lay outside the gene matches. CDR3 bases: TGTGCCAGCAGTTACCGCAGGGGGGTTGGAAACACCATATATTTT. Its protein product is CASSYRRGVGNTIYF.

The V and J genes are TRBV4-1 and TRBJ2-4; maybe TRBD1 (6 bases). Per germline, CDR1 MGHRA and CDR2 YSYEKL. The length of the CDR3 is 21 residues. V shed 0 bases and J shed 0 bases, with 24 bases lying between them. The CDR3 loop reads CASSQEIALIQGPLAKNIQYF. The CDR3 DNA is TGCGCCAGCAGCCAAGAAATTGCCCTAATACAGGGTCCTCTAGCCAAAAACATTCAGTACTTC.

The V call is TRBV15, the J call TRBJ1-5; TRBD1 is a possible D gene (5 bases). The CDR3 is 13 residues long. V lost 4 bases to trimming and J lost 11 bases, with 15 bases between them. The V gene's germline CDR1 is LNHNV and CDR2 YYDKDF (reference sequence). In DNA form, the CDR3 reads TGTGCCACCAGCAACAGGTTAGCGGAAGCCCAGCATTTT. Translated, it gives CATSNRLAEAQHF.

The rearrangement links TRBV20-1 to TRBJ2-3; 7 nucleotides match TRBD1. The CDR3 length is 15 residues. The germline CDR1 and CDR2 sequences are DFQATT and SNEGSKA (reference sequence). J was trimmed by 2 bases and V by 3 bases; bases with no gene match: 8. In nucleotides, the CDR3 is TGCAGTGCTAGTCCAAAAGGGGGCTACACAGATACGCAGTATTTT. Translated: CSASPKGGYTDTQYF.

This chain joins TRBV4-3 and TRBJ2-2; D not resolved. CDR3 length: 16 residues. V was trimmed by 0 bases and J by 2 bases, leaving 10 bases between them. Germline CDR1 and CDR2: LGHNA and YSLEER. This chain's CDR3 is CASSQDLNRNTGELFF. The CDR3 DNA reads TGCGCCAGCAGCCAAGATTTGAACAGAAACACCGGGGAGCTGTTTTTT.

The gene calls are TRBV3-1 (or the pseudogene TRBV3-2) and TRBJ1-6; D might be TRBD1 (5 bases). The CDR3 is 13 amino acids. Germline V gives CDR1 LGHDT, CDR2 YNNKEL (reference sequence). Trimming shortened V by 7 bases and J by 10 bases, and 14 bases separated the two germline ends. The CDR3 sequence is CASKDAGNSPLHF. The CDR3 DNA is TGTGCCAGCAAGGATGCAGGGAACTCACCCCTCCACTTT.

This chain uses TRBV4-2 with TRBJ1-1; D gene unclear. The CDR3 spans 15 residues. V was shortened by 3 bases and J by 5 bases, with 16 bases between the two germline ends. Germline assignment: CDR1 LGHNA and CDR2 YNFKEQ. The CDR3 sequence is CASSHGRGSETEAFF. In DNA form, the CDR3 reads TGTGCCAGCAGCCACGGACGGGGAAGCGAAACTGAAGCTTTCTTT.

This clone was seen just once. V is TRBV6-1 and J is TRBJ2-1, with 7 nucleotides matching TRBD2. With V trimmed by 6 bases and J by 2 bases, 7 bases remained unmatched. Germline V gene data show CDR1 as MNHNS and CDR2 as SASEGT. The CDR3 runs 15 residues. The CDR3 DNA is TGTGCCAGCAGCCGCGCGGGGGACCCCTACAATGAGCAGTTCTTC. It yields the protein CASSRAGDPYNEQFF.

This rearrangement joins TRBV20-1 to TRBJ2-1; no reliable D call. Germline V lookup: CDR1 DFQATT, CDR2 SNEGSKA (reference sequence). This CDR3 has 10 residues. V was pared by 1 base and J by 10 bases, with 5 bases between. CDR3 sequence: CSARGAEQFF. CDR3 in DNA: TGCAGTGCTAGAGGAGCAGAGCAGTTCTTC.

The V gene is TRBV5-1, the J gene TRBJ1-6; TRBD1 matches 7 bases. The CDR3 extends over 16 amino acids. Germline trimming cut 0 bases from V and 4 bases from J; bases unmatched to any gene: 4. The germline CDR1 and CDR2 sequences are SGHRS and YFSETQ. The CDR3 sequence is CASSLAGTVYNSPLHF. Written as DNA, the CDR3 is TGCGCCAGCAGCTTGGCGGGGACAGTTTATAATTCACCCCTCCACTTT.

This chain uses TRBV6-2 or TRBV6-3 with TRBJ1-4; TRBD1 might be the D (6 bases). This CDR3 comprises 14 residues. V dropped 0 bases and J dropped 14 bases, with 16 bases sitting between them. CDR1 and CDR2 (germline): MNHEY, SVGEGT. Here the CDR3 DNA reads TGTGCCAGCAGTTACTCGCCAGACAGGTTGAGGCTGTTTTTT. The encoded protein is CASSYSPDRLRLFF.

CDR3 residues: CASSLSRGGRLEQYF. CDR3 nucleotide sequence: TGTGCCAGCAGCTTATCGCGGGGGGGCAGGCTGGAGCAGTACTTC. The chain has TRBV7-2 and TRBJ2-7; 9 nucleotides align to TRBD2. With 2 bases clipped from V and 7 bases from J, the junction kept 9 bases outside the gene matches. Germline assignment: CDR1 SGHTA and CDR2 FQGNSA. The CDR3 is 15 amino acids.

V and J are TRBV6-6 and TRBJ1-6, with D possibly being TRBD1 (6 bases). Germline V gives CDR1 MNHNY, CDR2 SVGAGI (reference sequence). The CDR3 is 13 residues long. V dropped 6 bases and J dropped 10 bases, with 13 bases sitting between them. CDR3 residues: CASSTDRSSPLHF. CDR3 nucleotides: TGTGCCAGCAGCACGGACAGAAGCTCACCCCTCCACTTT.

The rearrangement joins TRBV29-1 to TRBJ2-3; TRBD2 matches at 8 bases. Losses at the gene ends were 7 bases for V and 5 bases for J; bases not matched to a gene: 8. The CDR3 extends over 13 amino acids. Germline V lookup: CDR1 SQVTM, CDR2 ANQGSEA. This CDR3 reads CSASPGGEDTQYF. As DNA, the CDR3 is TGCAGCGCATCACCCGGGGGGGAAGATACGCAGTATTTT.

CDR3 region: CASSLAGQGTAGYTF. The CDR3 DNA is TGTGCCAGCAGCTTGGCAGGACAGGGAACGGCGGGCTACACCTTC. V and J are TRBV5-4 and TRBJ1-2, with 8 bases identical to TRBD1. The trim removed 0 bases at V and 8 bases at J, leaving 9 bases unmatched. This CDR3 is 15 amino acids long. Germline-derived CDR1 and CDR2 are SGHNT and YYREEE (reference sequence).

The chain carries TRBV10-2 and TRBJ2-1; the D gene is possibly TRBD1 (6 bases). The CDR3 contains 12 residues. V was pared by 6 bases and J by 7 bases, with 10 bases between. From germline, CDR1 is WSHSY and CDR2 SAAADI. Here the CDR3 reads CASRVQGNEQFF. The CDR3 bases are TGCGCCAGCAGAGTTCAGGGGAATGAGCAGTTCTTC.

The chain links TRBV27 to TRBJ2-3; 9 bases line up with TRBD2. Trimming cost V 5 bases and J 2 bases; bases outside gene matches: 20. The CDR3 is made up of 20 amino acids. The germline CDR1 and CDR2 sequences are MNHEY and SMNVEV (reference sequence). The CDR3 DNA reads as TGTGCCAGCAGTCCCCGGGGTAGCGGGAGCGGAGATAGAAACACAGATACGCAGTATTTT. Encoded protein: CASSPRGSGSGDRNTDTQYF.

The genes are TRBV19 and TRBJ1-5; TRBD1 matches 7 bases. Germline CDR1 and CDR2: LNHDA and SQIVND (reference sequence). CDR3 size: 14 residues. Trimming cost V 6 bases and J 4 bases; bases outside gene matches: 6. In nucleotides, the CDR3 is TGTGCCAGTAGGACCGTACAGGGGAATCAGCCCCAGCATTTT. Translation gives CASRTVQGNQPQHF.

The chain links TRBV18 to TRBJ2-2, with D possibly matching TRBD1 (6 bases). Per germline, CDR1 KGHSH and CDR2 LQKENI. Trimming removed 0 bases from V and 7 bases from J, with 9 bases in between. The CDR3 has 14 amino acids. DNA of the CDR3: TGTGCCAGCTCACCACCGAACAGGGACGGGGAGCTGTTTTTT. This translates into CASSPPNRDGELFF. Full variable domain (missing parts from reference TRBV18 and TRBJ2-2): NAGVMQNPRHLVRRRGQEARLRCSPMKGHSHVYWYRQLPEEGLKFMVYLQKENIIDESGMPKERFSAEFPKEGPSILRIQQVVRGDSAAYFCASSPPNRDGELFFGEGSRLTVL.

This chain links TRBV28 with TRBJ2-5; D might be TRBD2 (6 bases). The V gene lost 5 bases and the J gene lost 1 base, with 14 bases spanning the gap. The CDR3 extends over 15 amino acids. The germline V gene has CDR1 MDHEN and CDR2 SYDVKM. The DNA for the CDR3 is TGTGCCAGCAGTCCCCGATGGGGGGTCCAAGAGACCCAGTACTTC. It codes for CASSPRWGVQETQYF.

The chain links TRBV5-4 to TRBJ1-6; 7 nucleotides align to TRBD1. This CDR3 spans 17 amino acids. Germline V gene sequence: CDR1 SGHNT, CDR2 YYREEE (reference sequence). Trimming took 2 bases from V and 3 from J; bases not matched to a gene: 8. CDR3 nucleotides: TGTGCCAGCAGCTTAGATCGAGGGGGCATCTATAATTCACCCCTCCACTTT. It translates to CASSLDRGGIYNSPLHF.

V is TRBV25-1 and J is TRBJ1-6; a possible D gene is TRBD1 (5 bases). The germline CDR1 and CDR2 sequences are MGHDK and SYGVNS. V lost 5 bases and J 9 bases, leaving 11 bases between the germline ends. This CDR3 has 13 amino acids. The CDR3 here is CASSWGDLSPLHF. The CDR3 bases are TGTGCCAGCAGTTGGGGGGACCTTTCACCCCTCCACTTT.

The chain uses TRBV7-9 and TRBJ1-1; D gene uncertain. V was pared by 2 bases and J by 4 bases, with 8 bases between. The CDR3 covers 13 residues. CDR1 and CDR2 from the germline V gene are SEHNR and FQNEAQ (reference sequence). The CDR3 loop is CASSLFEGTEAFF. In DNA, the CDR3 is TGTGCCAGCAGCTTATTTGAGGGCACTGAAGCTTTCTTT.

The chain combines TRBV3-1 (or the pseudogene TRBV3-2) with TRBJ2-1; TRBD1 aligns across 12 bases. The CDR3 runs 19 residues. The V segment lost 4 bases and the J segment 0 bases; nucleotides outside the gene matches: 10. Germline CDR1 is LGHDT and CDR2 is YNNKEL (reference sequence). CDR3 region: CASSPRDRGPSSSYNEQFF. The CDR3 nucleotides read TGTGCCAGCAGCCCCCGGGACAGGGGGCCCTCAAGCTCCTACAATGAGCAGTTCTTC.

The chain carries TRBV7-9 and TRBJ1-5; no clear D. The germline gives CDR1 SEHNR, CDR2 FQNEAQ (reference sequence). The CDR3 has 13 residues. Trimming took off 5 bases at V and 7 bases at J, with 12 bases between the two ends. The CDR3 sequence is CASSRPSGQPQHF. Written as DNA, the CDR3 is TGTGCCAGCAGCCGACCCTCGGGGCAGCCCCAGCATTTT. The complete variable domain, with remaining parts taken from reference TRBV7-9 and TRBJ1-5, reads DTGVSQNPRHKITKRGQNVTFRCDPISEHNRLYWYRQTLGQGPEFLTYFQNEAQLEKSRLLSDRFSAERPKGSFSTLEIQRTEQGDSAMYLCASSRPSGQPQHFGDGTRLSIL.

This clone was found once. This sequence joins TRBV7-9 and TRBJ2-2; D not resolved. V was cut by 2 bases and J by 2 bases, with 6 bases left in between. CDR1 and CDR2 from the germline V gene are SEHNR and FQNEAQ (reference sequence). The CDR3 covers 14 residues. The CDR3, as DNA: TGTGCCAGCAGCTTACGGGTTAACACCGGGGAGCTGTTTTTT. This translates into CASSLRVNTGELFF.

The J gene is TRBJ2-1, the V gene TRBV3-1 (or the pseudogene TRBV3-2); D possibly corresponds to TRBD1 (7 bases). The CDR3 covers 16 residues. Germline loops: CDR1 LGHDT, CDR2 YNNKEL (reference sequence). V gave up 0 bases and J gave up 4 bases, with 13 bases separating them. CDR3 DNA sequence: TGTGCCAGCAGCCAAGAGGCGGGGACAGTATACAATGAGCAGTTCTTC. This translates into CASSQEAGTVYNEQFF.

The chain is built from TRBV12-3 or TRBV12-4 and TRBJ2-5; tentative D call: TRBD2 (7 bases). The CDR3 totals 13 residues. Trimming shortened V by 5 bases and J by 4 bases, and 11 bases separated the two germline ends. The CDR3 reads CASSRGGGETQYF. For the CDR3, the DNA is TGTGCCAGCAGTAGGGGGGGCGGAGAGACCCAGTACTTC.